This TCR beta chain was profiled in a study of T cells in Graves' hyperthyroidism and ophthalmopathy. Overall study findings and caveats: A model using 13 V-J features told ophthalmopathy apart from stable hyperthyroidism.

V lost 0 bases to trimming and J lost 5 bases; unmatched junction nucleotides: 8. The germline gives CDR1 DFQATT, CDR2 SNEGSKA (reference sequence). The CDR3 is 16 amino acids. This clonotype was observed at least ten times. Its antigen is undetermined. The CDR3 regions of TCR beta were amplified from RNA transcripts. The primer set for the first-round RT-PCR of the TCR CDR3 was HTBI. MiXCR, applied by TCRdb to the multiplex PCR reads, yields one record per CDR3 protein. The sample has around 610,000 distinct CDR3 sequences, approximately 14% seen once. Each person with ophthalmopathy scored at least 3 on the Clinical Activity Score, reached NOSPECS grade 4 or higher, and had been ill under 3 months. Diagnosis rested on symptoms, serum thyroxine and TRAb, thyroid ultrasound, and orbital computed tomography. Cells are PBMCs isolated from about 10 ml of fresh blood.

This clonotype originated in a woman aged 40 to 55 with Graves' ophthalmopathy. The chain links TRBV20-1 to TRBJ2-5; TRBD1 matches 11 bases. Material for sequencing was blood. The CDR3 is CSARDPGQGAWETQYF. CDR3 nucleotide sequence: TGCAGTGCTAGAGACCCAGGACAGGGGGCATGGGAGACCCAGTACTTC.